This T cell receptor beta chain was recorded in a study of T cells in Graves' hyperthyroidism and ophthalmopathy (dated by TCRdb to the late 2010s). With regard to the full study: Peripheral blood was collected at initial diagnosis, before any treatment. TCR V-J signatures able to tell the groups apart were searched for in a discovery cohort of 90 to 100 patients, of whom 43 had Graves' ophthalmopathy and 55 to 65 had stable Graves' hyperthyroidism. Prospective prediction of ophthalmopathy was tested in an independent validation cohort of approximately 19 hyperthyroidism patients and roughly 16 patients who later progressed to ophthalmopathy. The 75 to 100 discovery patients were randomly split 7:3 into training and test sets. Thyroid tissue and blood T-cell repertoires from about six Graves' hyperthyroidism patients were also compared in the study. Following sampling, methimazole starting at 30 mg daily was given to hyperthyroidism patients, and high-dose intravenous methylprednisolone was given to ophthalmopathy patients. TCR Vbeta CDR3 sequencing of 120 to 150 peripheral blood samples (more than 40 ophthalmopathy, over 70 hyperthyroidism and approximately 17 progressor patients) is reported in the paper. General study outcomes and caveats: Most expanded thyroid clonotypes (frequency above 0.001) were also detected in blood, a finding suggesting that blood repertoires may reflect thyroid immune responses. No statistical method was used to set the sample size in advance, and investigators knew the group allocation. In validation, the model predicted progression to ophthalmopathy a median of about 5.9 months before onset, with approximately 71% sensitivity and more than 72% specificity. A model built on a 13 V-J signature distinguished ophthalmopathy from stable hyperthyroidism, reaching roughly 88% sensitivity and around 81% specificity in cross-validation and 80%/75% in testing.

The TCR beta CDR3 regions were amplified from RNA transcripts. A first-round RT-PCR of the TCR CDR3 used the HTBI primer set with the Qiagen OneStep RT-PCR kit. Libraries were constructed in a second round of multiplex PCR, after which size selection and purification were carried out. Sequencing of the libraries was done on an Illumina HiSeq2000 using paired-end 100 bp reads. Concerning the study's data processing: Raw data were processed with SOAPnuke, discarding reads with adapters, uncalled bases, mean Phred below 15, or no exact constant-primer or identifier match. High-quality paired reads were merged with COPE v1.2.5, and unique nucleotide sequences were defined as clonotypes. MiTCR v1.1 was used to align the clonotypes against IMGT TRBV, TRBD and TRBJ reference segments. The analysis was restricted to V-J combinations with a frequency above 0.0001, which together covered 99.2% of the repertoires. A TCS score was defined as the ratio between F50 (clonal expansion) and ExV (chaos), using BLOSUM62-based TCRdist between CDR3 peptides within each V-J. Welch's t-statistics and random forest reduced 500 to 550 V-J features to 13, which were used in a naive Bayes classifier (R e1071). The public reads were quality trimmed at Q25 with fastp and then assembled into clones with MiXCR by TCRdb, keeping productive beta chains. Records with the same CDR3 protein are collapsed into one entry carrying the most frequent genes and DNA. The V and J calls reflect TCRdb's pipeline rather than the authors' work. The sample table lists 600,000 to 750,000 distinct CDR3 sequences, about 18% of them with a count of one. The ten largest clones take up about 14% of the sample.

The CDR3 covers 12 residues, taking in both the cysteine and the phenylalanine. Only the CDR3 region is kept as DNA, spanning 36 bases read in frame from base 1. The V end gives up 5 bases and the J end 2 bases, leaving 3 bases in the junction not matched to a gene. In the germline V gene (reference sequence), CDR1 corresponds to DFQATT and CDR2 to SNEGSKA. Graves' hyperthyroidism was defined as stable when no progression to ophthalmopathy occurred over 18 months of follow-up. The hyperthyroidism patients were between 18 and 65 years old and newly diagnosed, with a disease duration of less than 2 months. Exclusion was applied to patients with uncontrolled infections, other autoimmune diseases, pregnancy or lactation. Diagnoses were based on clinical symptoms, serum thyroxine and TRAb, thyroid ultrasound and orbital computed tomography. PBMCs were isolated from 10 ml of fresh peripheral blood by Ficoll-Paque density gradient centrifugation. Total RNA was extracted with Trizol reagent, and quality was checked on an Agilent 2100 Bioanalyzer.

As regards this clonotype: It lacks a known antigen. Qualities for individual bases were not recorded, and no much larger clone is one base off.

This sequence uses TRBV20-1 and TRBJ2-7, with TRBD1 matching 7 junction bases. Material: blood. The sequence derives from a man aged 45-65 years with Graves' hyperthyroidism. CDR3 loop: CSARTGAYEQYF. The DNA is as follows: TGCAGTGCTCGTACAGGGGCCTACGAGCAGTACTTC.